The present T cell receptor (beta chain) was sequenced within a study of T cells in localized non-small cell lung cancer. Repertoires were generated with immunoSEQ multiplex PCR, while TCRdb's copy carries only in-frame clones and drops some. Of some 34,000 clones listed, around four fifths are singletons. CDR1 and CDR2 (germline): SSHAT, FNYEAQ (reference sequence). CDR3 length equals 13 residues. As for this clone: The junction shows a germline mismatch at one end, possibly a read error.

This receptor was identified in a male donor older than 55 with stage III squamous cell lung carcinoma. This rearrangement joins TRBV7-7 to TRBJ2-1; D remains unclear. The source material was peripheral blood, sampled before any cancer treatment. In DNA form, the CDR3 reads TGTGCTAGCAGCTTAGCCCCTGCCGAAGGGCAGTTCTTC. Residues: CASSLAPAEGQFF. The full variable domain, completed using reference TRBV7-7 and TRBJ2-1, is GAGVSQSPRYKVTKRGQDVTLRCDPISSHATLYWYQQALGQGPEFLTYFNYEAQPDKSGLPSDRFSAERPEGSISTLTIQRTEQRDSAMYRCASSLAPAEGQFFGPGTRLTVL.